A selection of T cell receptor beta chains follows, all from one sample in a study of blood T cells in healthy people across ages. One entry per CDR3 protein results from TCRdb running MiXCR on the 5' RACE reads. The table includes 780,000 or so distinct CDR3 sequences, about 25% detected once. This same sample was also part of a study on T cells of mothers and their children.

The sample comprised blood. These receptors were taken from a boy between 10 and 17 years old in good health. Each CDR3 is given with its conserved first and last residue. The D gene is left open where the match is weak. Size is omitted from some rows. Given values are once, few, many or a class for expanded clones.

TRBD1 TRBJ2-7 - TRBV28 CASNTRQGSIYEQYF TGTGCCAGCAATACAAGACAGGGTAGTATTTACGAGCAGTACTTC
TRBD1 TRBJ1-6 - TRBV7-2 CASSKQTGGFNPPLHF TGTGCCAGCAGCAAACAGACAGGGGGATTTAATCCACCCCTCCACTTT
- TRBJ1-5 few TRBV20-1 CSTREQRNQPQHF TGCAGTACCCGGGAACAGCGAAATCAGCCCCAGCATTTT
TRBD1 TRBJ1-1 once TRBV29-1 CSVSTGGDTEAFF TGCAGCGTTTCGACAGGGGGAGATACTGAAGCTTTCTTT
- TRBJ2-7 few TRBV28 CASSLVHGDEQYF TGTGCCAGCAGTTTGGTTCACGGGGACGAGCAGTACTTC
TRBD2 TRBJ2-3 few TRBV10-3 CAISESLAGGGTQYF TGTGCCATCAGTGAGTCATTAGCGGGAGGAGGTACGCAGTATTTT
TRBD2 TRBJ2-1 few TRBV28 CASSFLSGSINEQFF TGTGCCAGCAGTTTTTTAAGCGGGAGCATCAATGAGCAGTTCTTC
TRBD1 TRBJ1-6 - TRBV4-3 CASSQDRGDRATYNSPLHF TGCGCCAGCAGCCAAGATCGGGGGGACAGGGCCACCTATAATTCACCCCTCCACTTT
- TRBJ2-1 many TRBV29-1 CSFGRVSGEQFF TGCAGCTTTGGCAGAGTCTCAGGGGAGCAGTTCTTC
- TRBJ1-1 - TRBV5-5 CASSPELWVWNTEAFF TGTGCCAGCAGCCCGGAGTTGTGGGTGTGGAACACTGAAGCTTTCTTT
- TRBJ2-3 few TRBV12-3/TRBV12-4 CASGLTLAYTDTQYF TGTGCCAGCGGCCTAACCCTAGCGTACACAGATACGCAGTATTTT
TRBD1 TRBJ1-1 - TRBV18 CATTGQGTTEAFF TGTGCCACCACAGGACAGGGTACCACTGAAGCTTTCTTT
- TRBJ2-7 few TRBV9 CASSVDLGAYEQYF TGTGCCAGCAGCGTAGACCTGGGGGCCTACGAGCAGTACTTC
- TRBJ2-5 - TRBV20-1 CSADKGGETQYF TGCAGTGCTGATAAGGGGGGGGAGACCCAGTACTTC
- TRBJ1-2 - TRBV20-1 CSASRDNYGYTF TGCAGTGCCAGCCGGGACAACTATGGCTACACCTTC
TRBD1 TRBJ2-5 many TRBV27 CASSLQGVETQYF TGTGCCAGCAGTTTACAGGGGGTGGAGACCCAGTACTTC
TRBD1 TRBJ2-1 - TRBV24-1 CATSVGTGSNNEQFF TGTGCCACCAGTGTTGGGACAGGGTCCAACAATGAGCAGTTCTTC
- TRBJ1-1 few TRBV5-1 CASSLVNGLEAFF TGCGCCAGCAGCTTGGTCAACGGACTCGAAGCTTTCTTT
- TRBJ2-5 few TRBV4-3 CASSQDGGFGETQYF TGCGCCAGCAGCCAAGATGGAGGATTTGGAGAGACCCAGTACTTC
- TRBJ2-5 few TRBV7-2 CASSLGVPPRYF TGTGCCAGCAGCTTAGGAGTCCCTCCGAGGTACTTC
- TRBJ2-3 - TRBV5-4 CASSLAPGASTDTQYF TGTGCCAGCAGCTTGGCACCGGGAGCCAGCACAGATACGCAGTATTTT
- TRBJ2-5 - TRBV12-3/TRBV12-4 CASSLPPEFQETQYF TGTGCCAGCAGTTTACCCCCCGAGTTCCAAGAGACCCAGTACTTC
TRBD2 TRBJ2-5 - TRBV28 CASSLTSGTSGRGTQYF TGTGCCAGCAGTCTAACGTCCGGGACTAGCGGGCGAGGGACCCAGTACTTC
TRBD2 TRBJ2-5 - TRBV7-9 CASSLGPSGVKETQYF TGTGCCAGCAGCTTAGGGCCTAGCGGGGTTAAAGAGACCCAGTACTTC
- TRBJ1-5 few TRBV11-2 CASSLDGGYQPQHF TGTGCCAGCAGCTTAGATGGCGGTTATCAGCCCCAGCATTTT
TRBD2 TRBJ2-3 - TRBV12-3/TRBV12-4 CASSRTSGRIDTEYF TGTGCCAGCAGCCGGACTAGCGGGAGAATTGATACGGAGTATTTT
- TRBJ2-7 - TRBV12-3/TRBV12-4 CASSFRQILIYEQYF TGTGCCAGCAGTTTCAGGCAGATTTTGATTTACGAGCAGTACTTC
- TRBJ2-7 - TRBV5-4 CASSPGGQAPGEQYF TGTGCCAGCAGCCCCGGTGGTCAGGCGCCAGGCGAGCAGTACTTC
- TRBJ1-5 few TRBV7-8 CASSLGPFRGRSNQPQHF TGTGCCAGCAGCTTAGGGCCTTTTAGGGGGAGGAGCAATCAGCCCCAGCATTTT
TRBD1 TRBJ1-2 few TRBV20-1 CSARDRYGYTF TGCAGTGCTCGGGACAGATATGGCTACACCTTC
TRBD1 TRBJ1-6 few TRBV9 CASSVDGQGADNSPLHF TGTGCCAGCAGCGTAGACGGGCAGGGGGCGGATAATTCACCCCTCCACTTT
- TRBJ1-2 once TRBV5-1 CASSLTTGYGYTF TGCGCCAGCAGCTTGACCACAGGGTATGGCTACACCTTC
- TRBJ2-7 - TRBV7-2 CASTNIAGAQHYEQYF TGTGCCAGCACCAATATAGCTGGGGCGCAGCACTACGAGCAGTACTTC
- TRBJ2-5 few TRBV21-1 CASSKEQRGGHQTQYF TGTGCCAGCAGCAAAGAACAGCGGGGGGGCCACCAGACCCAGTACTTC
- TRBJ2-5 few TRBV6-1 CASSPPQTGFQETQYF TGTGCCAGCAGCCCTCCCCAGACAGGCTTCCAAGAGACCCAGTACTTC
- TRBJ1-3 few TRBV9 CASSVSSGISGNTIYF TGTGCCAGCAGCGTTAGCTCCGGGATCTCTGGAAACACCATATATTTT
- TRBJ2-4 few TRBV5-4 CASSAWGAGNIQYF TGTGCCAGCAGCGCCTGGGGGGCCGGGAACATTCAGTACTTC
- TRBJ2-3 - TRBV29-1 CSVDGLTDTQYF TGCAGCGTTGATGGACTCACAGATACGCAGTATTTT
TRBD2 TRBJ2-3 - TRBV9 CASSVGGTSRADTQYF TGTGCCAGCAGCGTAGGGGGGACTAGCAGAGCAGATACGCAGTATTTT
TRBD1 TRBJ1-5 - TRBV2 CASTDRDDNQPQHF TGTGCCAGCACCGACAGGGATGACAATCAGCCCCAGCATTTT
- TRBJ2-3 few TRBV5-1 CASSLGSVGSTDTQYF TGCGCCAGCAGCTTGGGATCGGTTGGAAGCACAGATACGCAGTATTTT
- TRBJ2-7 - TRBV7-2 CASSLRPGQGASGGCEQYF TGTGCCAGCAGCTTAAGGCCGGGACAGGGGGCTAGCGGGGGGTGCGAGCAGTACTTC
- TRBJ2-5 few TRBV7-9 CASSRSGWGGANEQYF TGTGCCAGCAGTCGAAGTGGCTGGGGGGGGGCTAATGAGCAGTACTTC
- TRBJ1-1 - TRBV7-2 CASSILLQGGSEAFF TGTGCCAGCAGCATACTCCTTCAGGGAGGGTCTGAAGCTTTCTTT
TRBD1 TRBJ2-4 - TRBV12-3/TRBV12-4 CASSLEVMAGGFIQYF TGTGCCAGCAGTTTAGAGGTCATGGCAGGGGGCTTCATTCAGTACTTC
- TRBJ2-7 few TRBV28 CASSLWLSYEQYF TGTGCCAGCAGTTTATGGCTTTCCTACGAGCAGTACTTC
TRBD2 TRBJ2-3 once TRBV20-1 CSARDPAGGSPDTQYF TGCAGTGCTAGAGATCCCGCGGGAGGGTCGCCAGATACGCAGTATTTT
- TRBJ1-5 - TRBV20-1 CSARVSAGVNQPQHF TGCAGTGCTAGAGTGTCCGCGGGCGTTAATCAGCCCCAGCATTTT
TRBD2 TRBJ2-5 - TRBV3-1 CASSRRLAGVKETQYF TGTGCCAGCAGCCGGAGACTAGCGGGGGTCAAAGAGACCCAGTACTTC
- TRBJ1-1 - TRBV29-1 CSSWGGDTEAFF TGCAGCTCTTGGGGGGGGGACACTGAAGCTTTCTTT
TRBD2 TRBJ2-4 - TRBV7-8 CASSLAAGVLAKSIQYF TGTGCCAGCAGCTTGGCGGCGGGGGTATTAGCCAAAAGCATTCAGTACTTC
- TRBJ1-2 - TRBV5-1 CANSSKTADYGYTF TGCGCCAACAGCTCCAAGACAGCCGACTATGGCTACACCTTC
- TRBJ2-1 few TRBV20-1 CSARVTAGNEQFF TGCAGTGCTAGAGTAACGGCGGGGAATGAGCAGTTCTTC
TRBD1 TRBJ1-1 - TRBV7-9 CASSMGQGEGEAFF TGTGCCAGCAGCATGGGACAGGGGGAGGGTGAAGCTTTCTTT